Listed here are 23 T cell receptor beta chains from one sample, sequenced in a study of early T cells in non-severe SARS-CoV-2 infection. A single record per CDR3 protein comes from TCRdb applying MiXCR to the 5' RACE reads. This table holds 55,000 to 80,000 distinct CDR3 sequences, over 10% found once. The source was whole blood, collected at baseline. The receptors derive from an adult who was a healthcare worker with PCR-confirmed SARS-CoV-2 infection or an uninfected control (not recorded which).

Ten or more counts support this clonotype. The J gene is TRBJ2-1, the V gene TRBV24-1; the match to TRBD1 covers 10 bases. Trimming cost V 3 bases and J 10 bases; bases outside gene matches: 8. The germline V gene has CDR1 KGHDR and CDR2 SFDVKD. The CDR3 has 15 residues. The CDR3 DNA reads TGTGCCACCAGTGATCCCGGACAGGGGGGAAGGGAGCAGTTCTTC. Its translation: CATSDPGQGGREQFF.

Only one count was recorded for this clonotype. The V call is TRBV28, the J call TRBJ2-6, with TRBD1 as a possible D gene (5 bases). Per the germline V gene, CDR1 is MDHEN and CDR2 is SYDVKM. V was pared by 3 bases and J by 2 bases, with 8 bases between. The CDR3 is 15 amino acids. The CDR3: CASSFQGTGANVLTF. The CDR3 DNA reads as TGTGCCAGCAGTTTCCAGGGAACTGGGGCCAACGTCCTGACTTTC. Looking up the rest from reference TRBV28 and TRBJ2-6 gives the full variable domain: DVKVTQSSRYLVKRTGEKVFLECVQDMDHENMFWYRQDPGLGLRLIYFSYDVKMKEKGDIPEGYSVSREKKERFSLILESASTNQTSMYLCASSFQGTGANVLTFGAGSRLTVL.

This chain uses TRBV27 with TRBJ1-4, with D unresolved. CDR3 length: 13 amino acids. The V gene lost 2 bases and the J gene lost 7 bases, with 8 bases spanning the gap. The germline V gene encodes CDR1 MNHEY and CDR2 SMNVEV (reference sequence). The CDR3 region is CASSLKTAEKLFF. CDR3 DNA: TGTGCCAGCAGTTTAAAGACGGCTGAAAAACTGTTTTTT.

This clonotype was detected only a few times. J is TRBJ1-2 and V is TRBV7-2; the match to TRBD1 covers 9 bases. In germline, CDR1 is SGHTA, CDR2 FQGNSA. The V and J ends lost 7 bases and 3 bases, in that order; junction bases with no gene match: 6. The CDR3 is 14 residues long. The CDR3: CASIPDRGYYGYTF. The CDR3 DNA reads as TGTGCCAGCATCCCGGACAGGGGCTACTATGGCTACACCTTC.

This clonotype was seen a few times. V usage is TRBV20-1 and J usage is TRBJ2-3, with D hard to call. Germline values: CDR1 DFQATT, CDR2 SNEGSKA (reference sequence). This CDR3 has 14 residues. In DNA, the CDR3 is TGCAGCCCTATGAGTGGGCCTCCACGAGATACGCAGTATTTT. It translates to CSPMSGPPRDTQYF.

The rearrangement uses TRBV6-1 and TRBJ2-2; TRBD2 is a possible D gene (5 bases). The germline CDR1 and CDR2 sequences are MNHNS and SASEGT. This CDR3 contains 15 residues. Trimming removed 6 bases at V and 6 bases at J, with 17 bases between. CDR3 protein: CASSHPLDSAGELFF. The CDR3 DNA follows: TGTGCCAGCAGCCACCCACTAGACTCGGCCGGGGAGCTGTTTTTT.

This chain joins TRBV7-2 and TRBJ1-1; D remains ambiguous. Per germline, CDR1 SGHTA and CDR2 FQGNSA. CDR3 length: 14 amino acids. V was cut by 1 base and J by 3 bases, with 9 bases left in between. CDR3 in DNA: TGTGCCAGCAGCTTAGGGGCGACCTACACTGAAGCTTTCTTT. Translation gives CASSLGATYTEAFF.

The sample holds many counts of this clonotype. Here the CDR3 DNA reads TGTGCCTGGAGTGTATCAGGGGGGGGAACTGAAGCTTTCTTT. It specifies CAWSVSGGGTEAFF. The rearrangement links TRBV30 to TRBJ1-1, with 7 bases fitting TRBD1. CDR1 and CDR2 from the germline V gene are GTSNPN and SVGIG (reference sequence). Unmatched junction bases numbered 6, after V lost 0 bases and J lost 5 bases. CDR3 length: 14 residues.

The CDR3, as DNA: TGCAGTGCTAGAGACCCCAAGCGGTCCAGCTCCTACAATGAGCAGTTCTTC. Translated, it gives CSARDPKRSSSYNEQFF. The rearrangement uses TRBV20-1 and TRBJ2-1, with TRBD2 as a possible D gene (5 bases). This CDR3 contains 17 residues. The germline V gene has CDR1 DFQATT and CDR2 SNEGSKA (reference sequence). The V end lost 0 bases, the J end lost 0 bases, and 15 bases lay between the germline ends.

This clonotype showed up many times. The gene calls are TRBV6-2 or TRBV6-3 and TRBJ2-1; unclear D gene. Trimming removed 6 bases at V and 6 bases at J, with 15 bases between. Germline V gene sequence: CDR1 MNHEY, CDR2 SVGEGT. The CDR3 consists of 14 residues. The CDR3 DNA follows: TGTGCCAGCAGCCCCAATATTGAAGGCAATGAGCAGTTCTTC. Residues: CASSPNIEGNEQFF.

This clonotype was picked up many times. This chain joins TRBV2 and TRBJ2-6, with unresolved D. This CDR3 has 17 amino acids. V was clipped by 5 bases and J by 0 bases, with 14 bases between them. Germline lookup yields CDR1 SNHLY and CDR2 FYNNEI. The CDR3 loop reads CASSMVQDLSGANVLTF. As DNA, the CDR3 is TGTGCCAGCAGTATGGTCCAGGACCTCTCTGGGGCCAACGTCCTGACTTTC.

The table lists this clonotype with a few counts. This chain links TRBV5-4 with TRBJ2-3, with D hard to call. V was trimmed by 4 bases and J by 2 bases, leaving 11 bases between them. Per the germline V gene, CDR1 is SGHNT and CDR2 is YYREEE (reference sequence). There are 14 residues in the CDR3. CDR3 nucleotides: TGTGCCAGCAGCCTCGGTGTTCTCACAGATACGCAGTATTTT. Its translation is CASSLGVLTDTQYF.

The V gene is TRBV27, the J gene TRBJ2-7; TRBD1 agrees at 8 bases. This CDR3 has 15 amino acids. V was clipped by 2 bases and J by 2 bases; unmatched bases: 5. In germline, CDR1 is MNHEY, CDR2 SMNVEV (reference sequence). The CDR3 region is CASSLKPQGAYEQYF. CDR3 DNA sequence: TGTGCCAGCAGTTTAAAGCCACAGGGGGCCTACGAGCAGTACTTC.

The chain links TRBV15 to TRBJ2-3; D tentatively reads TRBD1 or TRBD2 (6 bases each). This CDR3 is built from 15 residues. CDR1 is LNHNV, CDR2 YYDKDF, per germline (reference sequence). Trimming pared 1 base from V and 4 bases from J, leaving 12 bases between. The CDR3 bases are TGTGCCACCAGCAGAGTGGAGGGGGAGGCAGATACGCAGTATTTT. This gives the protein CATSRVEGEADTQYF. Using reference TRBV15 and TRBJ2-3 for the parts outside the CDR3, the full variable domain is DAMVIQNPRYQVTQFGKPVTLSCSQTLNHNVMYWYQQKSSQAPKLLFHYYDKDFNNEADTPDNFQSRRPNTSFCFLDIRSPGLGDTAMYLCATSRVEGEADTQYFGPGTRLTVL.

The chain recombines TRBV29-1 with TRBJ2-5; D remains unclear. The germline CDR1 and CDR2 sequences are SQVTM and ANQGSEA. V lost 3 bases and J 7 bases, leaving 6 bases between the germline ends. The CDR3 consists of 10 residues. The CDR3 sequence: CSVDLGTQYF. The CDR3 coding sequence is TGCAGCGTTGATCTAGGGACCCAGTACTTC.

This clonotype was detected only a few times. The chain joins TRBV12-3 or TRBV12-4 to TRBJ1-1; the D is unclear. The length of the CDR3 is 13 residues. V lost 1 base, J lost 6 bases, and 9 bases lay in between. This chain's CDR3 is CASSLGGYAEAFF. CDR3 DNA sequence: TGTGCCAGCAGTTTAGGGGGTTATGCTGAAGCTTTCTTT.

CDR3 nucleotide sequence: TGTGCCTGGAGTGTAACCCCTTCCTACGAGCAGTACTTC. It translates to CAWSVTPSYEQYF. J is TRBJ2-7 and V is TRBV30; no definite D call. CDR1 is GTSNPN and CDR2 is SVGIG in the germline V gene (reference sequence). V was pared by 0 bases and J by 1 base, with 7 bases between. The length of the CDR3 is 13 residues.

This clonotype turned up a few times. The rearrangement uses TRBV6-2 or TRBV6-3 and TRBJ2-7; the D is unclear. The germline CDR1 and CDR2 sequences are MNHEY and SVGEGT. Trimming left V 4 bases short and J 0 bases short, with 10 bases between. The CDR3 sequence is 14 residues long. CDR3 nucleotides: TGTGCCAGCAGTTTCTACAGCAGCTCCTACGAGCAGTACTTC. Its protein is CASSFYSSSYEQYF.

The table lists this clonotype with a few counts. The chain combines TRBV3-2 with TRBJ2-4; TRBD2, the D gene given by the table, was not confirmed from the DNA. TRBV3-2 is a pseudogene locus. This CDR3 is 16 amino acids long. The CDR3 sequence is CASSQDLKGGGNIQYF. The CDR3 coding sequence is TGTGCCAGCAGCCAAGATTTGAAGGGAGGGGGAAACATTCAGTACTTC.

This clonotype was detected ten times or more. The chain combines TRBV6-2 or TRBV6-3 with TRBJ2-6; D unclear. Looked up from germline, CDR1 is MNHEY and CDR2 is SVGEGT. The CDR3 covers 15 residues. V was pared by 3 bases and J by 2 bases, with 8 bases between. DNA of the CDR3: TGTGCCAGCAGTTATTCCGGAGCTGGGGCCAACGTCCTGACTTTC. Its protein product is CASSYSGAGANVLTF.

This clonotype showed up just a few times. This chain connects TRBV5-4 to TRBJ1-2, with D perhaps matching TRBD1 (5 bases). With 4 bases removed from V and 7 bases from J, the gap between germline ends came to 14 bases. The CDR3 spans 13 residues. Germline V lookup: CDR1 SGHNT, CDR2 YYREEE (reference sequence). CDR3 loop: CASSPRGGLGYTF. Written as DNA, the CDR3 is TGTGCCAGCAGCCCACGTGGGGGTCTTGGCTACACCTTC.

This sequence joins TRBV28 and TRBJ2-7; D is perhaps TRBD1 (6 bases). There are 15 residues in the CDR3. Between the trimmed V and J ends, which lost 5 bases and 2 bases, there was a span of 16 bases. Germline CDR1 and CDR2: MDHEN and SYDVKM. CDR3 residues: CASSPVGGLAYEQYF. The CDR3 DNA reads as TGTGCCAGCAGTCCCGTTGGGGGCCTAGCCTACGAGCAGTACTTC.

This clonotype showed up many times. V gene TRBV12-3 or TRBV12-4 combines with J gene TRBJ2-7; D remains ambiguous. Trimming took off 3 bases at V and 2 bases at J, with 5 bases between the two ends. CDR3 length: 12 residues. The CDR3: CASSFGAYEQYF. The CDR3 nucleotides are TGTGCCAGCAGTTTTGGGGCCTACGAGCAGTACTTC.